This T cell receptor beta chain comes out of a study of OX40 agonist ivuxolimab in advanced cancers. As for the study in general: People who had prior anti-PD-1, anti-PD-L1 or anti-CTLA-4 therapy could take part, and approximately 44% had some.

Sequenced by immunoSEQ multiplex PCR; TCRdb stores in-frame clones only, minus some. The profile shows 80,000 to 95,000 clones, approximately 86% of them singletons. The germline gives CDR1 MDHEN, CDR2 SYDVKM. V was trimmed by 1 base and J by 2 bases, leaving 11 bases between them. This CDR3 is 16 amino acids long. Comments on this clone: The antigen is unknown.

Study results and caveats: Certain nonresponders likewise exhibited a low normalized T-cell clonal expansion. Clonal expansion by week 6 occurred in CD4+ and CD8+ blood T cells (at 0.1 to 3.0 mg/kg).

V is TRBV28 and J is TRBJ1-4; possible D gene TRBD1, 6 bases. The sequence was obtained from an adult with an advanced solid tumor such as melanoma, head and neck, liver or kidney cancer. The material sequenced was CD4+ or CD8+ T cells sorted from blood, taken in a trial of the OX40 agonist ivuxolimab. CDR3: CASSLSGDLTNEKLFF. The CDR3 DNA is TGTGCCAGCAGTTTATCAGGGGATTTGACTAATGAAAAACTGTTTTTT.